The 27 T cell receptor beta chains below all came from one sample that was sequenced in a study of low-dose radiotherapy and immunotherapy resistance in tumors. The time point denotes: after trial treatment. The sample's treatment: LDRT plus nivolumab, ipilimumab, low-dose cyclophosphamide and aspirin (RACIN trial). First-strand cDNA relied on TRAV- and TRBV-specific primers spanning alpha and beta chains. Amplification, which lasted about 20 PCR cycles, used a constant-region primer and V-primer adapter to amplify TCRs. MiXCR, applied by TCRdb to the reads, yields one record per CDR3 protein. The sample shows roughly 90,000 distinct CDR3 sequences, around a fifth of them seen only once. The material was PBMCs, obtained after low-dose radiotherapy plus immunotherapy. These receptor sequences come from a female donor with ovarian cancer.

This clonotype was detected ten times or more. CDR3 nucleotides: TGCGCCAGCAGCTTGGGGACAGGGGCCTACGAGCAGTACTTC. This gives the protein CASSLGTGAYEQYF. V and J are TRBV5-1 and TRBJ2-7; 9 nucleotides line up with TRBD1. Trimming removed 0 bases from V and 2 bases from J; junction bases left unmatched: 0. Germline V CDR1 and CDR2: SGHRS, YFSETQ. The CDR3 runs 14 residues.

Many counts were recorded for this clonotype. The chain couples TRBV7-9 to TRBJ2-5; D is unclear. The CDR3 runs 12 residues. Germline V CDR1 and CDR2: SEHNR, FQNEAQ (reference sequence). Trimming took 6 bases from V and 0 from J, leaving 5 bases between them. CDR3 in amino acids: CASRPNQETQYF. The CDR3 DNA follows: TGTGCCAGCAGACCAAACCAAGAGACCCAGTACTTC. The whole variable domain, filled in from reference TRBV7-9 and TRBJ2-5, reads DTGVSQNPRHKITKRGQNVTFRCDPISEHNRLYWYRQTLGQGPEFLTYFQNEAQLEKSRLLSDRFSAERPKGSFSTLEIQRTEQGDSAMYLCASRPNQETQYFGPGTRLLVL.

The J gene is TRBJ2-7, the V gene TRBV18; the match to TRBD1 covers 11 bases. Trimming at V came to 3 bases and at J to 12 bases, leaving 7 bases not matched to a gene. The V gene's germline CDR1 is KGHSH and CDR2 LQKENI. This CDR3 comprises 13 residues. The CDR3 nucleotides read TGTGCCAGCTCACCGGACAGGGGGCAAATAGTGTACTTC. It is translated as CASSPDRGQIVYF.

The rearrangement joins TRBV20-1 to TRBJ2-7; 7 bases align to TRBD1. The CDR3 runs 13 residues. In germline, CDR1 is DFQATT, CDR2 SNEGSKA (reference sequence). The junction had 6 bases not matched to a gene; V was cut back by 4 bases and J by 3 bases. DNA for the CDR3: TGCAGTGCTATGGGACAGCCTTTCTACGAGCAGTACTTC. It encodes CSAMGQPFYEQYF.

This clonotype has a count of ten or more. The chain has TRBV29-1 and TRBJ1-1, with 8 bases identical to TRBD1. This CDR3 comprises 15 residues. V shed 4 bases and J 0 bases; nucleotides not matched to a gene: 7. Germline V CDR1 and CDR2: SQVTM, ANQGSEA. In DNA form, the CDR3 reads TGCAGCGTTGGCGCCACAGGGGGGCTGAACACTGAAGCTTTCTTT. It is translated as CSVGATGGLNTEAFF.

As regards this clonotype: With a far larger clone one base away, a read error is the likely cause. In nucleotides, the CDR3 is TGTGCCACCAACACGGGCCCTTTGTCACCCCTCCACTTT. Translating it yields CATNTGPLSPLHF. V is TRBV13 and J is TRBJ1-6; D unclear. The CDR3 extends over 13 amino acids. Germline CDR1 is PRHDT and CDR2 is FYEKMQ (reference sequence). The V and J ends lost 10 bases and 10 bases respectively, with 17 bases between them.

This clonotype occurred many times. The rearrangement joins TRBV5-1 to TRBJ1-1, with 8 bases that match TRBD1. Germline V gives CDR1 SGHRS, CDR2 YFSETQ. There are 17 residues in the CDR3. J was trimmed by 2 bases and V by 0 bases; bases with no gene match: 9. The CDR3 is CASSLARGRFANTEAFF. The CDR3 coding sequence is TGCGCCAGCAGCTTGGCCAGGGGGCGCTTCGCTAACACTGAAGCTTTCTTT. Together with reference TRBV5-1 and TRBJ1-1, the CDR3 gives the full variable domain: KAGVTQTPRYLIKTRGQQVTLSCSPISGHRSVSWYQQTPGQGLQFLFEYFSETQRNKGNFPGRFSGRQFSNSRSEMNVSTLELGDSALYLCASSLARGRFANTEAFFGQGTRLTVV.

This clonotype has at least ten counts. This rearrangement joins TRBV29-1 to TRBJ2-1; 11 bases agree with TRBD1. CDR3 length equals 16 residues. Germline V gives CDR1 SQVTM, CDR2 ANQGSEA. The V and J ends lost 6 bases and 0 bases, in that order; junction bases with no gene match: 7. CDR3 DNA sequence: TGCAGCGTCGCGGGACAGGGGGTAAACTCCTACAATGAGCAGTTCTTC. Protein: CSVAGQGVNSYNEQFF.

The CDR3 spells CSASIGTMNTEAFF. CDR3 bases: TGCAGTGCTAGCATAGGCACCATGAACACTGAAGCTTTCTTT. This chain uses TRBV20-1 with TRBJ1-1; D is undetermined. The CDR3 loop spans 14 amino acids. CDR1 and CDR2 from the germline V gene are DFQATT and SNEGSKA (reference sequence). The V end lost 3 bases, the J end lost 0 bases, and 11 bases lay between the germline ends.

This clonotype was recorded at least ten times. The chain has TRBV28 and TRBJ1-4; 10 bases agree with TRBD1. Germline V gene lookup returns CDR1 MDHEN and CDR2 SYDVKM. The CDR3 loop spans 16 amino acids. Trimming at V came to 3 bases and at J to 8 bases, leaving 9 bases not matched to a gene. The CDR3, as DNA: TGTGCCAGCAGTTTGAAATCCGGGACAGGGGTCGAAAAACTGTTTTTT. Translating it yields CASSLKSGTGVEKLFF.

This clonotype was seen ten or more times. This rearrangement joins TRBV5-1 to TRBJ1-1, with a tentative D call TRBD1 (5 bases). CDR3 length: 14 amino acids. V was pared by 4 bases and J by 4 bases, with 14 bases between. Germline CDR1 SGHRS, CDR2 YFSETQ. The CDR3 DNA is TGCGCCAGCAGCACGCCCGGGACGGGCACTGAAGCTTTCTTT. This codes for CASSTPGTGTEAFF.

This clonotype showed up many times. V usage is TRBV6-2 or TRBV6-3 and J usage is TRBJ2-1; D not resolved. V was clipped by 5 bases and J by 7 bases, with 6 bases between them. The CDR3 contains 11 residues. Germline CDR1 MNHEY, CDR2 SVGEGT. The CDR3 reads CASSEFNEQFF. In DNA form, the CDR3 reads TGTGCCAGCAGTGAATTTAATGAGCAGTTCTTC.

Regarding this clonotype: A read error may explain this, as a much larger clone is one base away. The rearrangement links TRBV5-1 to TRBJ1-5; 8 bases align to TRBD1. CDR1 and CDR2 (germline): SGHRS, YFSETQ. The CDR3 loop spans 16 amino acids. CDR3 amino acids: CASSLGLVQGGQPQHF. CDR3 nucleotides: TGTGCCAGCAGCTTGGGACTTGTACAGGGGGGTCAGCCCCAGCATTTT.

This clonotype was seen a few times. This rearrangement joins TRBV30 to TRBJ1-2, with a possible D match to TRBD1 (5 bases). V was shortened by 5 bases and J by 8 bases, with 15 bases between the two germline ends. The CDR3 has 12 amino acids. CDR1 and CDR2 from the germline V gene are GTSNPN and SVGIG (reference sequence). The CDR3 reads CAWQTGARGYTF. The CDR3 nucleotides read TGTGCCTGGCAAACCGGGGCCAGGGGCTACACCTTC.

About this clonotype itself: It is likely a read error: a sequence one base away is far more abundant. CDR3 loop: CACSSRGGPDVNEQFF. The DNA of the CDR3 is TGTGCCTGCAGTTCCCGAGGGGGGCCGGACGTCAATGAGCAGTTCTTC. The rearrangement links TRBV6-1 to TRBJ2-1; D may be TRBD1 or TRBD2 (6 bases each). The germline V gene encodes CDR1 MNHNS and CDR2 SASEGT. The CDR3 extends over 16 amino acids.

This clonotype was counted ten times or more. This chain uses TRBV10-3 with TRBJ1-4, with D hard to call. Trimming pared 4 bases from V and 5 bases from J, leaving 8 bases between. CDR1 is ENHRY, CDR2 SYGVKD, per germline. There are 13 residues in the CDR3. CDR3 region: CAISGQTNEKLFF. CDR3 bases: TGTGCCATCAGTGGTCAGACAAATGAAAAACTGTTTTTT.

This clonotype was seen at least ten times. The CDR3 spells CATSGRTNQNNEQFF. CDR3 nucleotide sequence: TGTGCCACCAGTGGAAGGACTAACCAAAACAATGAGCAGTTCTTC. This chain uses TRBV24-1 with TRBJ2-1; maybe TRBD2 (6 bases). The CDR3 contains 15 residues. Germline V lookup: CDR1 KGHDR, CDR2 SFDVKD. Between the trimmed V and J ends, which lost 5 bases and 5 bases, there was a span of 15 bases.

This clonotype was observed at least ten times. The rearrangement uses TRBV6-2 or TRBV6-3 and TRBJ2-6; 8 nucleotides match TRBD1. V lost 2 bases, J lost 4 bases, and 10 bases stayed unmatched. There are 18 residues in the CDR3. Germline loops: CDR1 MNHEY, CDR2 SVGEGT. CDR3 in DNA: TGTGCCAGCAGTTACCCGGGACAGGTCCCCGGCGGGGCCAACGTCCTGACTTTC. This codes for CASSYPGQVPGGANVLTF.

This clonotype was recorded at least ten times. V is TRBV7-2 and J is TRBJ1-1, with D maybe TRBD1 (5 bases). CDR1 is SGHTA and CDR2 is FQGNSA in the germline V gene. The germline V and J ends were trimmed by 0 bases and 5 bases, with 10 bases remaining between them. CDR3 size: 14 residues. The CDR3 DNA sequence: TGTGCCAGCAGCTTAGCGTTCAGGGAGACTGAAGCTTTCTTT. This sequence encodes CASSLAFRETEAFF.

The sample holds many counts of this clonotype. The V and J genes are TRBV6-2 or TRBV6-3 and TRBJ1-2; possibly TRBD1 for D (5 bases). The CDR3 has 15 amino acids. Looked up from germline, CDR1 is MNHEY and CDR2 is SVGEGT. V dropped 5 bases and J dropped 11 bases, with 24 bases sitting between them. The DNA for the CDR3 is TGTGCCAGCAGTCAACGTACGGGACGCTCGCCGGGGTACACCTTC. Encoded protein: CASSQRTGRSPGYTF.

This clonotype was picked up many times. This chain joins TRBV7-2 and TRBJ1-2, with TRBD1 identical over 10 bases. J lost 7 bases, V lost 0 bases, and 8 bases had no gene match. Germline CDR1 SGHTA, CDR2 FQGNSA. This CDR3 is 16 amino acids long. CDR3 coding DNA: TGTGCCAGCAGCTTAGCGACAGGGGGCGCCGGTGGTGGCTACACCTTC. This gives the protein CASSLATGGAGGGYTF.

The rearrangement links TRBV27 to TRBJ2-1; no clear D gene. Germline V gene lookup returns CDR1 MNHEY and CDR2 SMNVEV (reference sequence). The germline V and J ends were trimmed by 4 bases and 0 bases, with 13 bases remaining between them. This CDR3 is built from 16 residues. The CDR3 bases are TGTGCCAGCAGTTCACCGCCCGGTAGCTCCTACAATGAGCAGTTCTTC. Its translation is CASSSPPGSSYNEQFF.

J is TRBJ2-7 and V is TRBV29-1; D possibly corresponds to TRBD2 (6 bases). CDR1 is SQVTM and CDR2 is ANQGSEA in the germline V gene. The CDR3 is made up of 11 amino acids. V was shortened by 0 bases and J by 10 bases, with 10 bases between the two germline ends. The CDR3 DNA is TGCAGCGTTGAAGATGGAGGGCCTCAGTACTTC. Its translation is CSVEDGGPQYF.

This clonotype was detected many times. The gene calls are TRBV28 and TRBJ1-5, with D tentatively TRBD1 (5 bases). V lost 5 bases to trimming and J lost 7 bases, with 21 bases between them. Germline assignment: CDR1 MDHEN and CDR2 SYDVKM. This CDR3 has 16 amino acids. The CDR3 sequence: CASSLKGTASNQPQHF. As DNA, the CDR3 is TGTGCCAGCAGTCTTAAGGGGACCGCCTCGAACCAGCCCCAGCATTTT.

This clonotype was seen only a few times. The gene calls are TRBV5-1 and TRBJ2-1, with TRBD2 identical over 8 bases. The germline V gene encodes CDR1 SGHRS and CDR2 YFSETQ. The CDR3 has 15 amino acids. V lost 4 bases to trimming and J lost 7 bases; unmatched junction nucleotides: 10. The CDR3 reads CASSPGGTAKNEQFF. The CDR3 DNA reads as TGCGCCAGCAGCCCGGGGGGGACCGCGAAGAATGAGCAGTTCTTC. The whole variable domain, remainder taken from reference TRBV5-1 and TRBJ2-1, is KAGVTQTPRYLIKTRGQQVTLSCSPISGHRSVSWYQQTPGQGLQFLFEYFSETQRNKGNFPGRFSGRQFSNSRSEMNVSTLELGDSALYLCASSPGGTAKNEQFFGPGTRLTVL.

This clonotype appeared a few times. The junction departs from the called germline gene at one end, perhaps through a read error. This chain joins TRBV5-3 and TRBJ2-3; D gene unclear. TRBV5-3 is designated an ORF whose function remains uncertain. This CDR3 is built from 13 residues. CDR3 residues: CASSFFGGDTQYF. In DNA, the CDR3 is TGTGCCAGCAGCTTTTTTGGTGGAGATACGCAGTATTTT.

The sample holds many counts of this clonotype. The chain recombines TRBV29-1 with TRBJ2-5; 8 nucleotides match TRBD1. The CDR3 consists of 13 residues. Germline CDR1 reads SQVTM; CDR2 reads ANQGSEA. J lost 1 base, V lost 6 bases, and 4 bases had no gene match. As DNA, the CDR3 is TGCAGCGTGGGACAGGTGATCCAAGAGACCCAGTACTTC. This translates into CSVGQVIQETQYF.